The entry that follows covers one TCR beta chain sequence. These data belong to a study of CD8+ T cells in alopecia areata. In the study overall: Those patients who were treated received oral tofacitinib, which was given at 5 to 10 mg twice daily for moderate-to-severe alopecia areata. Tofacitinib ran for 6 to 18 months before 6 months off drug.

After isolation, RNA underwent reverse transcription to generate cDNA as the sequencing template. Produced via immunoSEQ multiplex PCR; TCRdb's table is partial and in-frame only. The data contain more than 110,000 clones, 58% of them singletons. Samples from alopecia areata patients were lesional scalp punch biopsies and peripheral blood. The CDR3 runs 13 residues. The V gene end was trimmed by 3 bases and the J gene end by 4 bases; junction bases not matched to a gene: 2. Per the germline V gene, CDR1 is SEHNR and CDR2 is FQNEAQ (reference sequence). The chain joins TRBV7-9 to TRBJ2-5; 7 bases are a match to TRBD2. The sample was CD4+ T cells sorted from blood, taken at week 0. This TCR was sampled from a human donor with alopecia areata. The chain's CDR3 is CASSLRGTETQYF. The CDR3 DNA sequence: TGTGCCAGCAGCTTGCGGGGGACAGAGACCCAGTACTTC.